The 9 T cell receptor beta chains below come from one sample, sequenced in a study of cytomegalovirus exposure and HLA in healthy donors. Primers included in the PCR were 60 Vbeta and 13 Jbeta primers. TCRdb's table, derived via immunoSEQ multiplex PCR, lists solely in-frame clones and lacks some. This table has 210,000 or so clones, roughly 73% appearing once. The sample taken for sequencing was PBMCs. All receptors come from a boy younger than 18 in good health and CMV-seronegative.

V and J are TRBV6-5 and TRBJ1-3; 8 bases match TRBD1. The CDR3 sequence is 15 residues long. V shed 5 bases, J shed 0 bases, and the junction held 3 bases outside the gene matches. Per germline, CDR1 MNHEY and CDR2 SVGAGI. The CDR3 coding sequence is TGTGCCAGCAGTAGGGACAGGAGCTCTGGAAACACCATATATTTT. Protein: CASSRDRSSGNTIYF.

This clone was detected a few times. The J gene is TRBJ1-1, the V gene TRBV5-1; 7 bases map to TRBD1. The CDR3 contains 15 residues. The junction had 6 bases not matched to a gene; V was cut back by 3 bases and J by 1 base. CDR1 and CDR2 from the germline V gene are SGHRS and YFSETQ. CDR3 nucleotide sequence: TGCGCCAGCAGCTCAACCGGGACAGCGAACACTGAAGCTTTCTTT. Encoded protein: CASSSTGTANTEAFF.

This clone was seen just once. The chain recombines TRBV5-5 with TRBJ2-7, with 11 bases identical to TRBD1. CDR3 length: 14 amino acids. With 3 bases clipped from V and 7 bases from J, the junction kept 6 bases outside the gene matches. Per germline, CDR1 SGHKS and CDR2 YYEKEE (reference sequence). Here the CDR3 DNA reads TGTGCCAGCAGCTCCAGGACAGGGGGCGATGAGCAGTACTTC. Translating it yields CASSSRTGGDEQYF.

This chain links TRBV5-8 with TRBJ2-3; TRBD1 matches at 11 bases. The germline V gene encodes CDR1 SGHTS and CDR2 YDEGEE. The junction had 7 bases not matched to a gene; V was cut back by 4 bases and J by 3 bases. The CDR3 contains 16 residues. The CDR3 coding sequence is TGTGCCAGCAGCCCGGACAGGGGGCCATGGACAGATACGCAGTATTTT. Residues: CASSPDRGPWTDTQYF.

The V call is TRBV30, the J call TRBJ1-4, with 7 bases identical to TRBD1. Germline CDR1 and CDR2: GTSNPN and SVGIG (reference sequence). The CDR3 spans 14 residues. The junction had 6 bases not matched to a gene; V was cut back by 1 base and J by 7 bases. The DNA for the CDR3 is TGTGCCTGGAGTGGAAGGGGGCTGGTTGAAAAACTGTTTTTT. Translating it yields CAWSGRGLVEKLFF. Full variable domain (remainder filled in from reference TRBV30 and TRBJ1-4): SQTIHQWPATLVQPVGSPLSLECTVEGTSNPNLYWYRQAAGRGLQLLFYSVGIGQISSEVPQNLSASRPQDRQFILSSKKLLLSDSGFYLCAWSGRGLVEKLFFGSGTQLSVL.

The chain is built from TRBV2 and TRBJ1-2, with D possibly TRBD1 on 5 matching bases. The germline gives CDR1 SNHLY, CDR2 FYNNEI. With 6 bases removed from V and 2 bases from J, the gap between germline ends came to 10 bases. There are 13 residues in the CDR3. The CDR3: CASRAGRNYGYTF. The CDR3 nucleotides read TGTGCCAGCAGGGCGGGACGCAACTATGGCTACACCTTC.

The V gene is TRBV6-5, the J gene TRBJ1-1, with TRBD1 matching over 9 bases. Germline CDR1 MNHEY, CDR2 SVGAGI. V trimming: 6 bases; J trimming: 4 bases; junction bases outside the gene matches: 6. The CDR3 is 14 residues long. CDR3 coding DNA: TGTGCCAGCAGAACCGGGACAGGGCCCACTGAAGCTTTCTTT. Residues: CASRTGTGPTEAFF.

This clone was picked up one time. V usage is TRBV7-9 and J usage is TRBJ2-3, with D unresolved. Trimming left V 4 bases short and J 7 bases short, with 9 bases between. CDR1 and CDR2 (germline): SEHNR, FQNEAQ (reference sequence). CDR3 length: 12 amino acids. CDR3 residues: CASSSTGYTQYF. CDR3 coding DNA: TGTGCCAGCAGCTCGACCGGGTATACGCAGTATTTT.

The chain is built from TRBV19 and TRBJ2-2; TRBD1 is a possible D gene (5 bases). Germline lookup yields CDR1 LNHDA and CDR2 SQIVND (reference sequence). With 1 base removed from V and 4 bases from J, the gap between germline ends came to 13 bases. The CDR3 has 16 residues. The CDR3 region is CASSIGGRAPTGELFF. The CDR3 DNA reads as TGTGCCAGTAGTATAGGGGGCAGGGCGCCCACCGGGGAGCTGTTTTTT.